What follows is one TCR beta chain and its context. The data stem from a study of cytomegalovirus exposure and HLA in healthy donors. The wider study: It was reported in a later analysis that the 90 to 150 validation repertoires used the same platform as the approximately 600 first-cohort repertoires.

Profiled with immunoSEQ multiplex PCR; TCRdb holds only in-frame clones, not every one. This sample yields under 250,000 clones, of which approximately 84% are seen a single time; about 11% belongs to the top ten. V lost 2 bases to trimming and J lost 6 bases, with 16 bases between them. From germline, CDR1 is SGHAT and CDR2 FQDESV (reference sequence). This CDR3 contains 16 residues. Sequencing used PBMCs. The genes are TRBV11-1 and TRBJ2-2, with D tentatively TRBD1 (7 bases). The receptor was isolated from a man younger than 30 in good health and CMV-seropositive. The CDR3 coding sequence is TGTGCCAGCAGCTTATTCGGCAGGGGGGTCTCCGGGGAGCTGTTTTTT. This encodes CASSLFGRGVSGELFF.